These 8 T cell receptor beta chains were all obtained from the same sample, sequenced in a study of T cell responses to AZD1222 COVID-19 vaccine. TCRdb's table, derived via immunoSEQ multiplex PCR, lists solely in-frame clones and lacks some. Of tens of thousands of clones in the sample, about 92% were seen once. Sequenced here: peripheral blood, sampled 28 days after the second AZD1222 dose. The receptors derive from an adult who received the AZD1222 COVID-19 vaccine.

The J gene is TRBJ1-1, the V gene TRBV30; 8 bases fit TRBD1. Per germline, CDR1 GTSNPN and CDR2 SVGIG (reference sequence). This CDR3 comprises 14 residues. V shed 3 bases and J 5 bases; nucleotides not matched to a gene: 8. The CDR3 region has the DNA TGTGCCTGGAGGGTTGGACAGGGTTGGACTGAAGCTTTCTTT. Protein product: CAWRVGQGWTEAFF.

V usage is TRBV6-6 and J usage is TRBJ2-2; tentative D call: TRBD2 (5 bases). The V and J ends lost 2 bases and 6 bases respectively, with 10 bases between them. CDR1 and CDR2 (germline): MNHNY, SVGAGI (reference sequence). The CDR3 has 14 residues. Here the CDR3 reads CASSYEGVAGELFF. In DNA, the CDR3 is TGTGCCAGCAGTTACGAGGGAGTCGCCGGGGAGCTGTTTTTT.

The chain is built from TRBV5-4 and TRBJ2-1; no reliable D call. V was cut by 0 bases and J by 0 bases, with 7 bases left in between. The germline V gene has CDR1 SGHNT and CDR2 YYREEE (reference sequence). There are 15 residues in the CDR3. The CDR3 loop reads CASSLDGNSYNEQFF. The CDR3 bases are TGTGCCAGCAGCTTGGACGGTAACTCCTACAATGAGCAGTTCTTC.

This chain uses TRBV6-4 with TRBJ2-3, with 9 bases lining up with TRBD2. CDR3 length: 16 residues. Germline CDR1 reads MRHNA; CDR2 reads SNTAGT. The junction had 6 bases not matched to a gene; V was cut back by 3 bases and J by 2 bases. CDR3 DNA sequence: TGTGCCAGCAGTGAGGCAGCGGGGGGTTCCACAGATACGCAGTATTTT. The encoded protein is CASSEAAGGSTDTQYF.

This clone appeared a single time. The chain combines TRBV2 with TRBJ2-7; D may be TRBD2 (7 bases). The germline V gene encodes CDR1 SNHLY and CDR2 FYNNEI. The CDR3 loop spans 13 amino acids. With 3 bases removed from V and 6 bases from J, the gap between germline ends came to 12 bases. DNA of the CDR3: TGTGCCAGCAGTGATGGGGGGGCGGCCGAGCAGTACTTC. Protein sequence: CASSDGGAAEQYF. Using reference TRBV2 and TRBJ2-7 for the parts outside the CDR3, the full variable domain is EPEVTQTPSHQVTQMGQEVILRCVPISNHLYFYWYRQILGQKVEFLVSFYNNEISEKSEIFDDQFSVERPDGSNFTLKIRSTKLEDSAMYFCASSDGGAAEQYFGPGTRLTVT.

DNA for the CDR3: TGCGCCAGCAGCCCAGGGGGCAGTCCTGAAGCTTTCTTT. Encoded protein: CASSPGGSPEAFF. The chain carries TRBV5-1 and TRBJ1-1; 8 bases align to TRBD1. With 4 bases clipped from V and 6 bases from J, the junction kept 5 bases outside the gene matches. The CDR3 consists of 13 residues. Germline-derived CDR1 and CDR2 are SGHRS and YFSETQ. The full variable domain, its missing parts supplied by reference TRBV5-1 and TRBJ1-1, is KAGVTQTPRYLIKTRGQQVTLSCSPISGHRSVSWYQQTPGQGLQFLFEYFSETQRNKGNFPGRFSGRQFSNSRSEMNVSTLELGDSALYLCASSPGGSPEAFFGQGTRLTVV.

The gene calls are TRBV28 and TRBJ2-1, with D unresolved. V lost 3 bases and J 1 base, leaving 1 base between the germline ends. Germline CDR1 MDHEN, CDR2 SYDVKM. This CDR3 spans 12 amino acids. Here the CDR3 reads CASSFSYNEQFF. CDR3 DNA: TGTGCCAGCAGTTTTTCCTACAATGAGCAGTTCTTC.

This clone came up a few times. This chain joins TRBV29-1 and TRBJ2-5, with a weak D call TRBD2 (6 bases). The CDR3 extends over 14 amino acids. V dropped 1 base and J dropped 3 bases, with 12 bases sitting between them. Germline CDR1 reads SQVTM; CDR2 reads ANQGSEA. CDR3 sequence reads: CSVEVPRREETQYF. DNA of the CDR3: TGCAGCGTTGAAGTCCCAAGGAGGGAAGAGACCCAGTACTTC. The variable domain in full, completed from reference TRBV29-1 and TRBJ2-5, reads SAVISQKPSRDICQRGTSLTIQCQVDSQVTMMFWYRQQPGQSLTLIATANQGSEATYESGFVIDKFPISRPNLTFSTLTVSNMSPEDSSIYLCSVEVPRREETQYFGPGTRLLVL.